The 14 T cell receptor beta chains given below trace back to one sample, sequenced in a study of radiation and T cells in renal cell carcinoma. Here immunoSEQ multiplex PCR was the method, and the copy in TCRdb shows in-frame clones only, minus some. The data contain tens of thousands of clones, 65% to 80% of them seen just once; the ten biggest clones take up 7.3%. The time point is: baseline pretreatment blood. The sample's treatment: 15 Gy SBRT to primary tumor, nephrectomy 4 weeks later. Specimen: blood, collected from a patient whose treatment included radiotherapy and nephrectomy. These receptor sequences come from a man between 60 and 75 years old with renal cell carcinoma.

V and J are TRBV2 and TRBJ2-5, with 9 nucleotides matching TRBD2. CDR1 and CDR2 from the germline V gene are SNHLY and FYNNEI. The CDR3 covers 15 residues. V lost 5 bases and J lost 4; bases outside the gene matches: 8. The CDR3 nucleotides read TGTGCCAGCAGTCAGGGGACTAGCTCTCCAGAGACCCAGTACTTC. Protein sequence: CASSQGTSSPETQYF.

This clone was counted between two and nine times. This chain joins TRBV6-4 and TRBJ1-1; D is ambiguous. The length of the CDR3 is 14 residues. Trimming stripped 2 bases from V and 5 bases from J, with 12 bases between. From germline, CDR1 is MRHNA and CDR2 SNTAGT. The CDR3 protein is CASSDGPAGTEAFF. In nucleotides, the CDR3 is TGTGCCAGCAGTGACGGCCCCGCGGGGACTGAAGCTTTCTTT.

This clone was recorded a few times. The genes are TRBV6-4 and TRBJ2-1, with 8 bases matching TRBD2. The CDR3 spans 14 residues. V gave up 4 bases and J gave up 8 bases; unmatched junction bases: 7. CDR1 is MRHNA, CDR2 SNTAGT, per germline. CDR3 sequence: CASSVTGGRDEQFF. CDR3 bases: TGTGCCAGCAGTGTGACGGGGGGGCGAGATGAGCAGTTCTTC.

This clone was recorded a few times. As DNA, the CDR3 is TGTGCCTGGAGAGTGGAGGGCTTACCTAACTATGGCTACACCTTC. This sequence encodes CAWRVEGLPNYGYTF. The rearrangement uses TRBV30 and TRBJ1-2; D not certain. This CDR3 has 15 residues. The germline gives CDR1 GTSNPN, CDR2 SVGIG (reference sequence). V was clipped by 3 bases and J by 0 bases, with 14 bases between them.

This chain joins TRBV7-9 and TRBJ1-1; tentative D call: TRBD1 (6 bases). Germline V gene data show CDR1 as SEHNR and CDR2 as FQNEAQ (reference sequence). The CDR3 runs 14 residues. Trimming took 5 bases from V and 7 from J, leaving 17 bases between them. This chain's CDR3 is CASSRGGSFDEAFF. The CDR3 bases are TGTGCCAGCAGCAGGGGGGGGAGCTTCGATGAAGCTTTCTTT.

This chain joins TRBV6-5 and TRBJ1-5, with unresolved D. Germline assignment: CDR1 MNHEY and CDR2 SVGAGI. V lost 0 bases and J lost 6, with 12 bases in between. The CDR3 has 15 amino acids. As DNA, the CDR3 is TGTGCCAGCAGTTACTCTTTGGTTCGACCTCAGCCCCAGCATTTT. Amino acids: CASSYSLVRPQPQHF.

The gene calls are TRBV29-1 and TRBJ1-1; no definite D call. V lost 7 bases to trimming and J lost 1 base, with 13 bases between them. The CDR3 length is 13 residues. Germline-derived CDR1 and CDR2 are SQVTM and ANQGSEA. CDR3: CSAAPGTNTEAFF. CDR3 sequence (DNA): TGCAGCGCTGCTCCGGGAACGAACACTGAAGCTTTCTTT.

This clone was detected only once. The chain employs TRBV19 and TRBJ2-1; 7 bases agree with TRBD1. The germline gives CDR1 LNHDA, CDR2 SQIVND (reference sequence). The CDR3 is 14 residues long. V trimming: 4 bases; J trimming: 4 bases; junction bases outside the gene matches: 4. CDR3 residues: CASSTPTGYNEQFF. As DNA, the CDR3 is TGTGCCAGTAGTACCCCGACAGGGTACAATGAGCAGTTCTTC.

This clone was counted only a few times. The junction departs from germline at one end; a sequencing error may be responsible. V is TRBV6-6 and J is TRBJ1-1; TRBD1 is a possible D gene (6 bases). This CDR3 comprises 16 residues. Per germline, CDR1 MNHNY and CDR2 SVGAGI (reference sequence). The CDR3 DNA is TGTGCCAGCAGTTACTCAGCCGCCACAGGGAACGCTGAAGCTTTCTTT. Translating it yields CASSYSAATGNAEAFF.

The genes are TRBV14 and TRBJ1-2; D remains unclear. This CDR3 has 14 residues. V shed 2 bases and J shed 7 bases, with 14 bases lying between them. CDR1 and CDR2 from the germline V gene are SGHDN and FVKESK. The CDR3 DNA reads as TGTGCCAGCAGCCAACGGGTGGGCGCTGGTGGCTACACCTTC. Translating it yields CASSQRVGAGGYTF.

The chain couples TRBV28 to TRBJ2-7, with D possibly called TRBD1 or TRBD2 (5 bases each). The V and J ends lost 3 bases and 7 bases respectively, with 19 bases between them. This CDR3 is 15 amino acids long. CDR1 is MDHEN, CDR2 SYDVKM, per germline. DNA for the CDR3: TGTGCCAGCAGTTTGGGACGGACTTGGAAGAGGGAGCAGTACGTC. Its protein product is CASSLGRTWKREQYV.

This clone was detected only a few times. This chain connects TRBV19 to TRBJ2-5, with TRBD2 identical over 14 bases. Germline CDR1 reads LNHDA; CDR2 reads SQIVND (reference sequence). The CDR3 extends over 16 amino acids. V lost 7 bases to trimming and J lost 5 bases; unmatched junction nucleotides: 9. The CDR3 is CASTQGTSGRGETQYF. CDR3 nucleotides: TGTGCCAGTACCCAAGGGACTAGCGGGAGAGGGGAGACCCAGTACTTC.

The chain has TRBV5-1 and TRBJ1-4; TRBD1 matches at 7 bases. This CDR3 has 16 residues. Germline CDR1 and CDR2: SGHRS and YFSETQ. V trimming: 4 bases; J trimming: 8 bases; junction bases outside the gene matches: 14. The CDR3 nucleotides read TGCGCCAGCAGCATCAGCCGACAGGGCGGAGGAGAAAAACTGTTTTTT. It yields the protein CASSISRQGGGEKLFF.

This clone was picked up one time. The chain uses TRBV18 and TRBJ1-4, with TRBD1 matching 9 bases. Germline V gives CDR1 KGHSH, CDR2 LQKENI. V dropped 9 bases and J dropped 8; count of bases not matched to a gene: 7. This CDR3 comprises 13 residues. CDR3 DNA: TGTGCCAGTTCGGACAGGGGTGAAGAAAAACTGTTTTTT. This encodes CASSDRGEEKLFF.